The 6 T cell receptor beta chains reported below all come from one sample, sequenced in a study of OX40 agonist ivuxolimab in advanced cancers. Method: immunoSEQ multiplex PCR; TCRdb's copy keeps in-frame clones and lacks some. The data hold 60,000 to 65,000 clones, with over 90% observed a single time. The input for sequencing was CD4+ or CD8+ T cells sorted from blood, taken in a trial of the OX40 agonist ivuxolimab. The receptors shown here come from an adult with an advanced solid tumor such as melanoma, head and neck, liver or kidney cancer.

CDR3 residues: CASSLTVTGEGVDTQYF. The CDR3 region has the DNA TGTGCCAGCAGCTTAACAGTGACAGGGGAAGGCGTAGATACGCAGTATTTT. The chain has TRBV7-9 and TRBJ2-3; TRBD1 matches at 8 bases. This CDR3 contains 17 residues. Germline trimming cut 2 bases from V and 5 bases from J; bases unmatched to any gene: 12. The V gene's germline CDR1 is SEHNR and CDR2 FQNEAQ (reference sequence).

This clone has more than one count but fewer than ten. Here the CDR3 DNA reads TGCGCCAGCAGCTTGGCCGGAGACACTGAAGCTTTCTTT. It translates to CASSLAGDTEAFF. This chain uses TRBV5-1 with TRBJ1-1; no clear D. The germline V and J ends were trimmed by 0 bases and 3 bases, with 6 bases remaining between them. CDR1 is SGHRS, CDR2 YFSETQ, per germline. The CDR3 has 13 residues.

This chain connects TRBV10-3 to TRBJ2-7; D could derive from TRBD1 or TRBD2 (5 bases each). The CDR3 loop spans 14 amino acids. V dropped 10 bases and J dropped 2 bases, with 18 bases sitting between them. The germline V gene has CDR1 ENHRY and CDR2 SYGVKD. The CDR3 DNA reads TGTGCCAATTCCAGGGTGGAGGCCCCCTACGAGCAGTACTTC. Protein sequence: CANSRVEAPYEQYF.

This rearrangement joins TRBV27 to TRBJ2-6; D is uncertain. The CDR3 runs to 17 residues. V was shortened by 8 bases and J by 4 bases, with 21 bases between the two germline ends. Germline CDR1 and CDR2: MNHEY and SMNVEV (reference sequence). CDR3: CASFGPTPSGGANVLTF. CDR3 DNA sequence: TGTGCCAGCTTTGGCCCGACACCCTCGGGCGGGGCCAACGTCCTGACTTTC.

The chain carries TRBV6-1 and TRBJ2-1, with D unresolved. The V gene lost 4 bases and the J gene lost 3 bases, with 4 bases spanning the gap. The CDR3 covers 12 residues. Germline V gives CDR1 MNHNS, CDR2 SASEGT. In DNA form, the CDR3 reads TGTGCCAGCAGTGCGAACTACAATGAGCAGTTCTTC. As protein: CASSANYNEQFF.

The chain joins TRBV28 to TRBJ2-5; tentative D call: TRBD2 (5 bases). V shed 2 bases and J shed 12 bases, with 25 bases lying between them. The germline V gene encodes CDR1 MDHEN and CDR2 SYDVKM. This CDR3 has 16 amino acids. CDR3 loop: CASSLPGIGAERSKYF. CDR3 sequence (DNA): TGTGCCAGCAGTTTACCGGGGATTGGAGCTGAGCGGTCGAAGTACTTC.